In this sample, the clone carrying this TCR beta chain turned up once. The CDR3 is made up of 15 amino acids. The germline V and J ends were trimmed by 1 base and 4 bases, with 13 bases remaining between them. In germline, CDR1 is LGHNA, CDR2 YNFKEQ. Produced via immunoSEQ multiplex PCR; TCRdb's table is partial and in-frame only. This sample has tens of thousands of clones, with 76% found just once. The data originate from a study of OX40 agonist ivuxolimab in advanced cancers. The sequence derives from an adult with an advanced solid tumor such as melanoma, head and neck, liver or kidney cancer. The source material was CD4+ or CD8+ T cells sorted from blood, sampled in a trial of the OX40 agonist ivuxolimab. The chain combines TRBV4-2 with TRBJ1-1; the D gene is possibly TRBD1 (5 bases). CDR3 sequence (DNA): TGTGCCAGCAGCCAAGGCTCCGCAGGGCCCACTGAAGCTTTCTTT. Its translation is CASSQGSAGPTEAFF.